The next 9 T cell receptor beta chains were all read from a single sample in a study of blood T cell repertoires in COVID-19. The method was immunoSEQ multiplex PCR; TCRdb's version includes in-frame clones alone and lacks a portion of them. The profile shows approximately 50,000 clones, over 65% of them singletons. The specimen sequenced was peripheral blood. The receptors originated from a human donor in a cohort sampled during active COVID-19.

The chain recombines TRBV19 with TRBJ1-2; 7 bases are shared with TRBD1. With V trimmed by 5 bases and J by 2 bases, 5 bases remained unmatched. The germline V gene encodes CDR1 LNHDA and CDR2 SQIVND (reference sequence). The CDR3 length is 14 residues. CDR3 residues: CASSADRENYGYTF. The CDR3 DNA is TGTGCCAGTAGTGCCGACAGGGAGAACTATGGCTACACCTTC. Full variable domain (missing parts from reference TRBV19 and TRBJ1-2): DGGITQSPKYLFRKEGQNVTLSCEQNLNHDAMYWYRQDPGQGLRLIYYSQIVNDFQKGDIAEGYSVSREKKESFPLTVTSAQKNPTAFYLCASSADRENYGYTFGSGTRLTVV.

The V call is TRBV7-3, the J call TRBJ2-2, with 9 bases fitting TRBD2. This CDR3 region has 15 residues. CDR1 is SGHTA, CDR2 FQGTGA, per germline. V trimming: 5 bases; J trimming: 4 bases; junction bases outside the gene matches: 5. CDR3 region: CASSPGTSSTGELFF. CDR3 sequence (DNA): TGTGCCAGCAGCCCAGGGACTAGCAGCACCGGGGAGCTGTTTTTT.

This clone showed up just a few times. V and J are TRBV5-1 and TRBJ1-6; possibly TRBD1 for D (5 bases). Between the trimmed V and J ends, which lost 4 bases and 5 bases, there was a span of 7 bases. The CDR3 consists of 13 residues. The germline gives CDR1 SGHRS, CDR2 YFSETQ. The CDR3 region is CASSGADNSPLHF. The CDR3 DNA follows: TGCGCCAGCAGCGGGGCAGATAATTCACCCCTCCACTTT.

The chain combines TRBV7-3 with TRBJ2-1; 12 positions agree with TRBD1. V shed 5 bases, J shed 6 bases, and the junction held 11 bases outside the gene matches. Germline V gene lookup returns CDR1 SGHTA and CDR2 FQGTGA. CDR3 length: 17 residues. DNA of the CDR3: TGTGCCAGCAGCACTACTCCCGGGACAGGGGGCCTCAATGAGCAGTTCTTC. This gives the protein CASSTTPGTGGLNEQFF.

V and J are TRBV5-1 and TRBJ1-2; 7 bases match TRBD1. V lost 4 bases, J lost 4 bases, and 7 bases stayed unmatched. Germline V CDR1 and CDR2: SGHRS, YFSETQ. CDR3 length: 14 residues. DNA for the CDR3: TGCGCCAGCAGCGGCGGGACAGTTGGCTATGGCTACACCTTC. Its protein product is CASSGGTVGYGYTF.

This rearrangement joins TRBV24-1 to TRBJ1-1; 10 nucleotides match TRBD1. This CDR3 contains 16 residues. Per germline, CDR1 KGHDR and CDR2 SFDVKD. V gave up 6 bases and J gave up 8 bases; unmatched junction bases: 14. CDR3 region: CATSPSGTGAKTEAFF. The CDR3 nucleotides read TGTGCCACCAGTCCCTCCGGGACAGGGGCTAAGACCGAAGCTTTCTTT.

The rearrangement links TRBV2 to TRBJ1-5; 7 bases are a match to TRBD1. This CDR3 contains 14 residues. CDR1 SNHLY and CDR2 FYNNEI come from the germline V gene. V lost 6 bases, J lost 3 bases, and 5 bases stayed unmatched. CDR3 sequence: CASRTGLVNQPQHF. The CDR3 DNA reads as TGTGCCAGCAGGACAGGGTTGGTCAATCAGCCCCAGCATTTT. The variable domain in full, with the rest retrieved from reference TRBV2 and TRBJ1-5, is EPEVTQTPSHQVTQMGQEVILRCVPISNHLYFYWYRQILGQKVEFLVSFYNNEISEKSEIFDDQFSVERPDGSNFTLKIRSTKLEDSAMYFCASRTGLVNQPQHFGDGTRLSIL.

The CDR3: CASSQTARGAGYTF. The CDR3 DNA reads TGTGCCAGCAGCCAAACGGCCAGGGGGGCGGGCTACACCTTC. The chain joins TRBV7-3 to TRBJ1-2; TRBD1 matches 7 bases. The V and J ends lost 5 bases and 8 bases, in that order; junction bases with no gene match: 11. This CDR3 region has 14 residues. Germline V lookup: CDR1 SGHTA, CDR2 FQGTGA.

This chain connects TRBV12-3 or TRBV12-4 to TRBJ2-1; D gene uncertain. The CDR3 consists of 13 residues. Trimming took off 3 bases at V and 7 bases at J, with 10 bases between the two ends. The CDR3 is CASSLPGLNEQFF. The CDR3 nucleotides are TGTGCCAGCAGTTTGCCCGGGTTGAATGAGCAGTTCTTC.